These T cell receptor beta chains were read from a single sample in a study of regulatory T cells in long-lasting Graves disease. TCRdb processed the multiplex PCR reads anew with MiXCR; each CDR3 protein has one entry. This table has 400,000 to 550,000 distinct CDR3 sequences, about 15% appearing once. The sample was also reused in another study, on T cells in Graves' hyperthyroidism and ophthalmopathy.

The sample here was peripheral blood mononuclear cells (PBMCs), taken at new diagnosis, from a patient treated with antithyroid drugs. The receptors here all came from a young woman with Graves disease. Each CDR3 is given with its conserved first and last residue. The D gene is left open where the match is weak. Clone size, where shown, is once, few, many, or a class for clones that have expanded.

cdr3_aa: CASSLVRLAYNEQFF
cdr3_nt: TGTGCCAGCAGTTTAGTGAGACTAGCTTACAATGAGCAGTTCTTC
v_call: TRBV12-3/TRBV12-4
j_call: TRBJ2-1
d_call: TRBD2
clone_size: many

cdr3_aa: CSARAYGNEQFF
cdr3_nt: TGCAGTGCTAGAGCTTACGGCAATGAGCAGTTCTTC
v_call: TRBV20-1
j_call: TRBJ2-1
d_call: -
clone_size: many

cdr3_aa: CASSPYGRTSSGNTIYF
cdr3_nt: TGTGCCAGCAGTCCCTATGGACGGACGAGCTCTGGAAACACCATATATTTT
v_call: TRBV2
j_call: TRBJ1-3
d_call: -
clone_size: many

cdr3_aa: CASSFQAREYF
cdr3_nt: TGTGCCAGCAGTTTTCAAGCGAGGGAGTACTTC
v_call: TRBV28
j_call: TRBJ2-7
d_call: -
clone_size: many

cdr3_aa: CALQGSDGYTF
cdr3_nt: TGTGCCCTCCAGGGGTCGGATGGCTACACCTTC
v_call: TRBV28
j_call: TRBJ1-2
d_call: -
clone_size: many

cdr3_aa: CASSISSGQTYEQYF
cdr3_nt: TGTGCCAGTAGTATATCGAGCGGGCAGACCTACGAGCAGTACTTC
v_call: TRBV19
j_call: TRBJ2-7
d_call: -
clone_size: -

cdr3_aa: CASSQPTAGATSYEQYF
cdr3_nt: TGCGCCAGCAGCCAACCCACAGCGGGAGCGACATCCTACGAGCAGTACTTC
v_call: TRBV4-1
j_call: TRBJ2-7
d_call: TRBD2
clone_size: few

cdr3_aa: CAISESREGYNEQFF
cdr3_nt: TGTGCCATCAGTGAGTCCCGGGAGGGGTACAATGAGCAGTTCTTC
v_call: TRBV10-3
j_call: TRBJ2-1
d_call: TRBD2
clone_size: few

cdr3_aa: CASSFLRGLRGELFF
cdr3_nt: TGTGCCAGCAGTTTCCTAAGGGGTTTGCGCGGGGAGCTGTTTTTT
v_call: TRBV12-3/TRBV12-4
j_call: TRBJ2-2
d_call: -
clone_size: many

cdr3_aa: CASSEVLPTGEQYF
cdr3_nt: TGCGCCAGCAGTGAAGTCCTGCCTACGGGAGAGCAGTACTTC
v_call: TRBV10-1
j_call: TRBJ2-7
d_call: -
clone_size: many

cdr3_aa: CASSHPQGYEKLFF
cdr3_nt: TGTGCCAGTAGCCACCCCCAGGGATATGAAAAACTGTTTTTT
v_call: TRBV19
j_call: TRBJ1-4
d_call: -
clone_size: -

cdr3_aa: CASILGQGSTDTQYF
cdr3_nt: TGTGCCAGCATCTTGGGACAGGGTAGCACAGATACGCAGTATTTT
v_call: TRBV27
j_call: TRBJ2-3
d_call: TRBD1
clone_size: many

cdr3_aa: CASKSREGYEQHF
cdr3_nt: TGTGCCAGCAAATCGCGGGAGGGCTACGAGCAGCACTTC
v_call: TRBV6-1
j_call: TRBJ2-7
d_call: TRBD2
clone_size: -

cdr3_aa: CASSYSNPTQNGYTF
cdr3_nt: TGTGCCAGCAGTTACTCGAATCCCACTCAAAATGGCTACACCTTC
v_call: TRBV6-9
j_call: TRBJ1-2
d_call: -
clone_size: many

cdr3_aa: CASSLDSSGVYNEQFF
cdr3_nt: TGCGCCAGCAGCTTGGATTCTAGCGGAGTCTACAATGAGCAGTTCTTC
v_call: TRBV5-1
j_call: TRBJ2-1
d_call: TRBD2
clone_size: many

cdr3_aa: CASGPTLGLTIYNEQFF
cdr3_nt: TGTGCTAGTGGCCCAACACTCGGACTAACTATCTACAATGAGCAGTTCTTC
v_call: TRBV12-5
j_call: TRBJ2-1
d_call: -
clone_size: -

cdr3_aa: CASSQEPSGTYEQYF
cdr3_nt: TGCGCCAGCAGCCAAGAGCCTAGCGGTACCTACGAGCAGTACTTC
v_call: TRBV4-1
j_call: TRBJ2-7
d_call: TRBD2
clone_size: many

cdr3_aa: CASSSSGGLSAFF
cdr3_nt: TGTGCCAGCAGTTCGTCTGGCGGGCTGAGCGCTTTCTTT
v_call: TRBV6-2/TRBV6-3
j_call: TRBJ1-1
d_call: -
clone_size: many

cdr3_aa: CASRRAVFYEQYF
cdr3_nt: TGTGCCAGCCGGAGGGCCGTGTTTTACGAGCAGTACTTC
v_call: TRBV12-3/TRBV12-4
j_call: TRBJ2-7
d_call: -
clone_size: many

cdr3_aa: CAISVPGGTEAFF
cdr3_nt: TGTGCCATCAGTGTCCCCGGAGGGACTGAAGCTTTCTTT
v_call: TRBV10-3
j_call: TRBJ1-1
d_call: -
clone_size: -

cdr3_aa: CSADRRVSSYEQYF
cdr3_nt: TGCAGTGCCGACCGGCGGGTCTCCTCCTACGAGCAGTACTTC
v_call: TRBV20-1
j_call: TRBJ2-7
d_call: -
clone_size: many

cdr3_aa: CAISGTGTSGRIQETQYF
cdr3_nt: TGTGCCATCAGTGGAACCGGGACTAGCGGGAGGATCCAAGAGACCCAGTACTTC
v_call: TRBV10-3
j_call: TRBJ2-5
d_call: TRBD2
clone_size: many

cdr3_aa: CASSRSRGGGNEKLFF
cdr3_nt: TGTGCCAGCAGTCGATCGAGAGGAGGGGGGAATGAAAAACTGTTTTTT
v_call: TRBV6-1
j_call: TRBJ1-4
d_call: -
clone_size: many

cdr3_aa: CASSLELQGAFF
cdr3_nt: TGTGCCAGCAGCTTAGAACTTCAAGGGGCTTTCTTT
v_call: TRBV7-9
j_call: TRBJ1-1
d_call: -
clone_size: -

cdr3_aa: CSALGAKPPNTGELFF
cdr3_nt: TGCAGTGCCTTGGGAGCGAAACCTCCGAACACCGGGGAGCTGTTTTTT
v_call: TRBV20-1
j_call: TRBJ2-2
d_call: -
clone_size: few

cdr3_aa: CASSQEGAGGDTQYF
cdr3_nt: TGTGCCAGCAGCCAAGAGGGGGCAGGGGGAGATACGCAGTATTTT
v_call: TRBV11-2
j_call: TRBJ2-3
d_call: TRBD1
clone_size: -

cdr3_aa: CASRRPTGANVLTF
cdr3_nt: TGTGCCAGCAGAAGACCCACTGGGGCCAACGTCCTGACTTTC
v_call: TRBV28
j_call: TRBJ2-6
d_call: -
clone_size: -

cdr3_aa: CASSFTGATSQPQHF
cdr3_nt: TGTGCCAGCAGCTTCACAGGGGCGACGAGTCAGCCCCAGCATTTT
v_call: TRBV7-2
j_call: TRBJ1-5
d_call: TRBD1
clone_size: many

cdr3_aa: CAWSVHQNQPQHF
cdr3_nt: TGTGCCTGGAGTGTACACCAAAATCAGCCCCAGCATTTT
v_call: TRBV30
j_call: TRBJ1-5
d_call: -
clone_size: -

cdr3_aa: CASSLEGRDTDTQYF
cdr3_nt: TGCGCCAGCAGCTTGGAAGGGAGGGACACAGATACGCAGTATTTT
v_call: TRBV5-1
j_call: TRBJ2-3
d_call: TRBD2
clone_size: -

cdr3_aa: CASSPYPPLVTTDTQYF
cdr3_nt: TGTGCCAGCAGTCCATACCCCCCACTAGTTACCACAGATACGCAGTATTTT
v_call: TRBV27
j_call: TRBJ2-3
d_call: -
clone_size: many

cdr3_aa: CASRPGLAGYVNEQFF
cdr3_nt: TGTGCCAGCAGGCCGGGACTAGCGGGATACGTCAATGAGCAGTTCTTC
v_call: TRBV12-3/TRBV12-4
j_call: TRBJ2-1
d_call: TRBD2
clone_size: many

cdr3_aa: CASSAHPADFFYEQYF
cdr3_nt: TGTGCCAGCAGCGCCCACCCGGCAGACTTCTTCTACGAGCAGTACTTC
v_call: TRBV9
j_call: TRBJ2-7
d_call: -
clone_size: -

cdr3_aa: CASSLGLAQSQGGELFF
cdr3_nt: TGTGCCAGCAGCTTGGGGCTAGCCCAAAGCCAGGGCGGGGAGCTGTTTTTT
v_call: TRBV5-5
j_call: TRBJ2-2
d_call: -
clone_size: -

cdr3_aa: CASSRGGQSSSYEQYF
cdr3_nt: TGCGCCAGCAGCCGAGGTGGGCAGTCGAGCTCCTACGAGCAGTACTTC
v_call: TRBV5-1
j_call: TRBJ2-7
d_call: -
clone_size: -

cdr3_aa: CASSPRVIREFEEKNTEAFF
cdr3_nt: TGTGCCAGCTCACCACGGGTAATACGTGAGTTTGAAGAGAAGAACACTGAAGCTTTCTTT
v_call: TRBV18
j_call: TRBJ1-1
d_call: -
clone_size: -

cdr3_aa: CASSQFLGQVNSPLHF
cdr3_nt: TGTGCCAGCAGCCAATTCCTTGGACAGGTCAATTCACCCCTCCACTTT
v_call: TRBV16
j_call: TRBJ1-6
d_call: TRBD1
clone_size: -

cdr3_aa: CASSFTAESSYEQYF
cdr3_nt: TGTGCCAGCAGTTTCACAGCTGAGAGCTCCTACGAGCAGTACTTC
v_call: TRBV12-3/TRBV12-4
j_call: TRBJ2-7
d_call: -
clone_size: -

cdr3_aa: CSARDQPGLAAQETQYF
cdr3_nt: TGCAGTGCTAGAGATCAACCGGGACTAGCGGCTCAAGAGACCCAGTACTTC
v_call: TRBV20-1
j_call: TRBJ2-5
d_call: TRBD2
clone_size: many

cdr3_aa: CASSAQLAGYTDTQYF
cdr3_nt: TGTGCCAGTAGTGCCCAACTAGCGGGCTACACAGATACGCAGTATTTT
v_call: TRBV19
j_call: TRBJ2-3
d_call: TRBD2
clone_size: -

cdr3_aa: CSVGLRVTDTQYF
cdr3_nt: TGCAGCGTTGGCCTCAGAGTCACAGATACGCAGTATTTT
v_call: TRBV29-1
j_call: TRBJ2-3
d_call: -
clone_size: many

cdr3_aa: CASSLAGAFTDTQYF
cdr3_nt: TGTGCCAGTAGCTTAGCGGGAGCGTTCACAGATACGCAGTATTTT
v_call: TRBV19
j_call: TRBJ2-3
d_call: TRBD2
clone_size: -

cdr3_aa: CASREGAYEQYF
cdr3_nt: TGTGCCAGCAGAGAGGGGGCCTACGAGCAGTACTTC
v_call: TRBV28
j_call: TRBJ2-7
d_call: -
clone_size: many

cdr3_aa: CSSYPLTVASNQPQHF
cdr3_nt: TGCAGCTCCTACCCGCTGACAGTTGCAAGCAATCAGCCCCAGCATTTT
v_call: TRBV29-1
j_call: TRBJ1-5
d_call: -
clone_size: many

cdr3_aa: CASTHAPGLSNTGELFF
cdr3_nt: TGTGCCAGCACCCACGCCCCGGGACTGTCGAACACCGGGGAGCTGTTTTTT
v_call: TRBV28
j_call: TRBJ2-2
d_call: -
clone_size: -

cdr3_aa: CASRDFSGSHPYEQYF
cdr3_nt: TGTGCCAGCCGGGATTTTAGCGGGAGCCACCCTTACGAGCAGTACTTC
v_call: TRBV6-2/TRBV6-3
j_call: TRBJ2-7
d_call: TRBD2
clone_size: many

cdr3_aa: CASSSWRGGNQPQHF
cdr3_nt: TGTGCCAGCAGCTCTTGGAGGGGTGGCAATCAGCCCCAGCATTTT
v_call: TRBV7-8
j_call: TRBJ1-5
d_call: -
clone_size: many

cdr3_aa: CASSQDRGQSMTDTQYF
cdr3_nt: TGTGCCAGCAGCCAAGATCGGGGACAGAGTATGACCGATACGCAGTATTTT
v_call: TRBV3-1
j_call: TRBJ2-3
d_call: TRBD1
clone_size: -

cdr3_aa: CASSRGGNEQFF
cdr3_nt: TGTGCCAGCAGTCGCGGGGGCAATGAGCAGTTCTTC
v_call: TRBV12-3/TRBV12-4
j_call: TRBJ2-1
d_call: TRBD2
clone_size: many

cdr3_aa: CASSEDDGTGSYEQYF
cdr3_nt: TGTGCCAGCAGTGAAGACGATGGGACAGGGAGCTACGAGCAGTACTTC
v_call: TRBV6-1
j_call: TRBJ2-7
d_call: TRBD1
clone_size: -